This TCR beta chain was captured by sequencing in a study of tumor-infiltrating lymphocytes in localized non-small cell lung cancer. As for the study in general: Some samples were collected after neoadjuvant chemotherapy; smokers, never-smokers and several histologies were included. Each patient gave resected tumor and non-adjacent uninvolved lung tissue.

The protocol was immunoSEQ multiplex PCR, while the TCRdb copy is restricted to in-frame clones and leaves out a portion. The sample contains about 16,000 clones, roughly 70% of which appear only once. Comment on this clone: Its antigen is unknown.

Study results and caveats: Compared with uninvolved lung, tumors showed higher T cell infiltration by TCRbeta sequencing.

Between the trimmed V and J ends, which lost 3 bases and 2 bases, there was a span of 10 bases. CDR3 size: 14 residues. CDR1 and CDR2 from the germline V gene are MNHEY and SMNVEV (reference sequence). The sequencing input was lung tumor tissue. The chain combines TRBV27 with TRBJ1-2; tentatively, D is TRBD1 (5 bases). This sequence was found in a human donor with non-small cell lung cancer. The CDR3 sequence is CASSLVGPNYGYTF. The CDR3 bases are TGTGCCAGCAGTTTGGTGGGACCCAACTATGGCTACACCTTC.